The 16 T cell receptor beta chains reported below all come from one sample, sequenced in a study of T cell responses to AZD1222 COVID-19 vaccine. Some clones are missing from TCRdb's copy, which holds only in-frame ones; the method was immunoSEQ multiplex PCR. The table includes some 60,000 clones, nearly 90% detected once. The sequences come from peripheral blood, collected 28 days after the second AZD1222 dose. These receptors were taken from an adult who received the AZD1222 COVID-19 vaccine.

The J gene is TRBJ2-2, the V gene TRBV27, with D possibly being TRBD2 (5 bases). CDR3 length: 15 residues. CDR1 MNHEY and CDR2 SMNVEV come from the germline V gene (reference sequence). Trimming cost V 2 bases and J 0 bases, with 7 bases left between them. The CDR3 bases are TGTGCCAGCAGTTTAAGACTATCGAACACCGGGGAGCTGTTTTTT. Its protein is CASSLRLSNTGELFF.

The gene calls are TRBV5-1 and TRBJ2-5; 7 bases agree with TRBD1. This CDR3 spans 14 amino acids. The germline V gene encodes CDR1 SGHRS and CDR2 YFSETQ. Trimming took 5 bases from V and 5 from J; bases not matched to a gene: 9. This chain's CDR3 is CASSPKDRRETQYF. CDR3 nucleotides: TGCGCCAGCAGTCCAAAGGACAGGCGGGAGACCCAGTACTTC.

Only one count was recorded for this clone. The CDR3 here is CASSYMAETEAFF. The CDR3 nucleotides read TGTGCCAGCAGTTACATGGCAGAGACTGAAGCTTTCTTT. The chain has TRBV6-5 and TRBJ1-1; unclear D gene. Trimming left V 2 bases short and J 5 bases short, with 9 bases between. Germline CDR1 and CDR2: MNHEY and SVGAGI. The CDR3 consists of 13 residues.

This clone was seen only once. The J gene is TRBJ1-3, the V gene TRBV27, with no clear D. The CDR3 covers 13 residues. From germline, CDR1 is MNHEY and CDR2 SMNVEV (reference sequence). Trimming pared 5 bases from V and 0 bases from J, leaving 5 bases between. Here the CDR3 reads CASSPNSGNTIYF. DNA for the CDR3: TGTGCCAGCAGTCCTAACTCTGGAAACACCATATATTTT.

J is TRBJ1-4 and V is TRBV13; the D gene is possibly TRBD1 (6 bases). The CDR3 contains 14 residues. The germline V and J ends were trimmed by 5 bases and 7 bases, with 14 bases remaining between them. Germline V CDR1 and CDR2: PRHDT, FYEKMQ (reference sequence). The CDR3 nucleotides are TGTGCCAGCAGCCTTGCAGGGGTCACTGAAAAACTGTTTTTT. Its translation: CASSLAGVTEKLFF.

The rearrangement joins TRBV25-1 to TRBJ1-6, with D possibly being TRBD1 (6 bases). Germline V lookup: CDR1 MGHDK, CDR2 SYGVNS. Deletions cut 5 bases from V and 7 bases from J, with 15 bases between. This CDR3 comprises 15 residues. The DNA for the CDR3 is TGTGCCAGCAGTCCCCCGTGGGGGGGCAATTCACCCCTCCACTTT. Protein sequence: CASSPPWGGNSPLHF.

The table lists this clone with a count of one. The V call is TRBV5-8, the J call TRBJ2-2, with 14 bases aligning to TRBD2. This CDR3 is 16 amino acids long. V was clipped by 4 bases and J by 3 bases; unmatched bases: 2. Germline CDR1 and CDR2: SGHTS and YDEGEE. The CDR3 here is CASSRTSGRYTGELFF. Written as DNA, the CDR3 is TGTGCCAGCAGCCGGACTAGCGGGAGGTACACCGGGGAGCTGTTTTTT.

The rearrangement links TRBV10-1 to TRBJ2-3, with TRBD2 matching 7 bases. The ends lost 8 bases at V and 4 bases at J; junction bases unmatched: 9. Germline V gene data show CDR1 as WNHNN and CDR2 as SYGVQD (reference sequence). The CDR3 extends over 14 amino acids. CDR3 sequence: CASRSGAGSDTQYF. The DNA for the CDR3 is TGCGCCAGCCGAAGCGGGGCGGGGTCAGATACGCAGTATTTT.

The rearrangement links TRBV19 to TRBJ1-6; the D is unclear. This CDR3 is 13 amino acids long. The germline V gene has CDR1 LNHDA and CDR2 SQIVND (reference sequence). V was pared by 5 bases and J by 9 bases, with 11 bases between. The CDR3 reads CASSAPGSSPLHF. The CDR3 region has the DNA TGTGCCAGTAGTGCCCCGGGGAGTTCACCCCTCCACTTT.

The chain recombines TRBV28 with TRBJ2-7; weak D call: TRBD1 (5 bases). CDR1 is MDHEN and CDR2 is SYDVKM in the germline V gene. V gave up 1 base and J gave up 5 bases, with 9 bases separating them. This CDR3 comprises 13 residues. This CDR3 is CASSLSAGHEQYF. Written as DNA, the CDR3 is TGTGCCAGCAGTTTATCGGCAGGGCACGAGCAGTACTTC.

CDR3 region: CASRPGPNTEAFF. The CDR3 nucleotides are TGTGCCAGCAGGCCAGGGCCCAACACTGAAGCTTTCTTT. The chain links TRBV6-4 to TRBJ1-1, with D perhaps matching TRBD1 (5 bases). This CDR3 has 13 amino acids. Trimming removed 6 bases at V and 2 bases at J, with 10 bases between. Germline-derived CDR1 and CDR2 are MRHNA and SNTAGT.

Only one count was recorded for this clone. The chain couples TRBV6-2 or TRBV6-3 to TRBJ2-3, with 15 bases fitting TRBD2. The CDR3 spans 18 residues. With V trimmed by 2 bases and J by 4 bases, 7 bases remained unmatched. The germline V gene has CDR1 MNHEY and CDR2 SVGEGT. CDR3: CASSYPRTSGRGSDTQYF. CDR3 in DNA: TGTGCCAGCAGTTACCCCCGGACTAGCGGGAGGGGTTCAGATACGCAGTATTTT.

The V call is TRBV13, the J call TRBJ1-2; 7 bases map to TRBD1. Germline CDR1 and CDR2: PRHDT and FYEKMQ (reference sequence). The CDR3 sequence is 14 residues long. Trimming cost V 5 bases and J 2 bases; bases outside gene matches: 5. CDR3 region: CASSQAQGNYGYTF. The CDR3 DNA sequence: TGTGCCAGCAGCCAAGCACAGGGGAACTATGGCTACACCTTC. Full variable domain (outside the CDR3, taken from reference TRBV13 and TRBJ1-2): AAGVIQSPRHLIKEKRETATLKCYPIPRHDTVYWYQQGPGQDPQFLISFYEKMQSDKGSIPDRFSAQQFSDYHSELNMSSLELGDSALYFCASSQAQGNYGYTFGSGTRLTVV.

This clone is a singleton in its sample. The V call is TRBV7-9, the J call TRBJ2-5; 7 nucleotides match TRBD1. The CDR3 sequence is 17 residues long. Losses at the gene ends were 0 bases for V and 4 bases for J; bases not matched to a gene: 11. The germline V gene has CDR1 SEHNR and CDR2 FQNEAQ (reference sequence). CDR3 sequence (DNA): TGTGCCAGCAGCTTAGCCCTACAGGGGAAGGCGCGAGAGACCCAGTACTTC. Encoded protein: CASSLALQGKARETQYF.

The chain links TRBV10-3 to TRBJ1-3; D might be TRBD1 (5 bases). Trimming shortened V by 10 bases and J by 0 bases, and 13 bases separated the two germline ends. The germline CDR1 and CDR2 sequences are ENHRY and SYGVKD. The CDR3 is 14 amino acids. The CDR3 loop is CATYPGTSGNTIYF. The CDR3 bases are TGTGCCACCTATCCCGGGACCTCTGGAAACACCATATATTTT.

The rearrangement links TRBV29-1 to TRBJ1-4; 7 nucleotides line up with TRBD1. The V and J ends lost 7 bases and 2 bases, in that order; junction bases with no gene match: 4. CDR3 size: 13 residues. The germline V gene encodes CDR1 SQVTM and CDR2 ANQGSEA. CDR3 DNA sequence: TGCAGCGCTGTACAGGGGACTAATGAAAAACTGTTTTTT. It specifies CSAVQGTNEKLFF.